Presented here are 21 T cell receptor beta chains from one specimen sequenced in a study of blood T cell repertoires in COVID-19. The data were produced by immunoSEQ multiplex PCR, yet TCRdb's version contains in-frame clones alone and is incomplete. The data show under 250,000 clones, 65% to 90% seen once. The sequenced sample consisted of peripheral blood. These receptors were taken from a man aged 45 to 65 with active or convalescent COVID-19.

The chain carries TRBV3-1 (or the pseudogene TRBV3-2) and TRBJ2-3; the D gene is possibly TRBD1 (6 bases). CDR1 is LGHDT and CDR2 is YNNKEL in the germline V gene (reference sequence). V lost 2 bases, J lost 3 bases, and 9 bases lay in between. The CDR3 totals 14 residues. The CDR3 region is CASSQSGATDTQYF. The CDR3 bases are TGTGCCAGCAGCCAATCAGGGGCGACAGATACGCAGTATTTT.

CDR3 in amino acids: CASTKGPDLYEQYF. The CDR3 nucleotides read TGTGCCAGCACTAAGGGGCCCGATTTATACGAGCAGTACTTC. The rearrangement uses TRBV7-9 and TRBJ2-7; a weak D match, TRBD1 (5 bases). The germline CDR1 and CDR2 sequences are SEHNR and FQNEAQ (reference sequence). The CDR3 extends over 14 amino acids. V was pared by 7 bases and J by 4 bases, with 17 bases between.

This clone was seen a handful of times. V is TRBV4-3 and J is TRBJ1-2; 7 bases are a match to TRBD1. Trimming at V came to 2 bases and at J to 6 bases, leaving 3 bases not matched to a gene. The V gene's germline CDR1 is LGHNA and CDR2 YSLEER. The CDR3 spans 13 residues. The CDR3 DNA reads TGCGCCAGCAGCCAAATAACAGGGGATGGCTACACCTTC. Residues: CASSQITGDGYTF.

The table lists this clone with a count of one. This chain joins TRBV6-5 and TRBJ1-1; 9 bases agree with TRBD1. V was clipped by 9 bases and J by 4 bases; unmatched bases: 6. This CDR3 spans 13 amino acids. Per the germline V gene, CDR1 is MNHEY and CDR2 is SVGAGI. The CDR3 DNA is TGTGCCAGTCACAGGGGGCTGGCCACTGAAGCTTTCTTT. Protein: CASHRGLATEAFF.

The chain uses TRBV18 and TRBJ2-7; weak D call: TRBD1 (5 bases). The CDR3 spans 14 residues. From germline, CDR1 is KGHSH and CDR2 LQKENI. V was trimmed by 2 bases and J by 4 bases, leaving 12 bases between them. CDR3 sequence (DNA): TGTGCCAGCTCACCAGGGGCAGTTAAGTACGAGCAGTACGTC. It specifies CASSPGAVKYEQYV.

The chain links TRBV5-4 to TRBJ2-7; the D gene is possibly TRBD2 (6 bases). The CDR3 has 15 amino acids. The germline V gene has CDR1 SGHNT and CDR2 YYREEE (reference sequence). Trimming left V 4 bases short and J 6 bases short, with 20 bases between. The DNA of the CDR3 is TGTGCCAGCAGCACGAGCGAGAAGACTAGTAGCGAGCAGTACGTC. Protein product: CASSTSEKTSSEQYV.

The rearrangement links TRBV5-1 to TRBJ2-6; 8 nucleotides match TRBD2. The CDR3 is made up of 15 amino acids. Germline lookup yields CDR1 SGHRS and CDR2 YFSETQ. J gave up 12 bases and V 0 bases, and 8 bases lay outside the gene matches. The CDR3 DNA reads TGCGCCAGCAGCTTGGACCACTCGGCGGGAGGCGTCCTGACTTTC. As protein: CASSLDHSAGGVLTF. The whole variable domain, filled in from reference TRBV5-1 and TRBJ2-6, reads KAGVTQTPRYLIKTRGQQVTLSCSPISGHRSVSWYQQTPGQGLQFLFEYFSETQRNKGNFPGRFSGRQFSNSRSEMNVSTLELGDSALYLCASSLDHSAGGVLTFGAGSRLTVL.

A note on this clone: The same CDR3 arises from other DNA sequences in this sample as well. V usage is TRBV5-1 and J usage is TRBJ2-7, with D maybe TRBD2 (7 bases). V was trimmed by 0 bases and J by 7 bases, leaving 17 bases between them. CDR3 size: 15 residues. Germline CDR1 reads SGHRS; CDR2 reads YFSETQ. The CDR3: CASSLGYGGREEQYV. The CDR3 DNA reads as TGCGCCAGCAGCTTGGGTTACGGGGGGCGGGAAGAGCAGTACGTC.

The chain combines TRBV4-1 with TRBJ1-1; D is ambiguous. This CDR3 spans 15 amino acids. Trimming removed 0 bases at V and 1 base at J, with 9 bases between. CDR1 MGHRA and CDR2 YSYEKL come from the germline V gene. This CDR3 is CASSQDTVANTEAFF. For the CDR3, the DNA is TGCGCCAGCAGCCAAGACACGGTCGCGAACACTGAAGCTTTCTTT.

The chain is built from TRBV6-6 and TRBJ1-2; the D is unclear. Germline assignment: CDR1 MNHNY and CDR2 SVGAGI (reference sequence). The CDR3 covers 11 residues. Deletions cut 3 bases from V and 7 bases from J, with 6 bases between. This chain's CDR3 is CASSYGSGYTF. The CDR3 nucleotides are TGTGCCAGCAGTTATGGGAGTGGCTACACCTTC.

The chain uses TRBV5-6 and TRBJ1-1; D is perhaps TRBD1 (6 bases). CDR1 is SGHDT, CDR2 YYEEEE, per germline. Trimming stripped 4 bases from V and 0 bases from J, with 10 bases between. This CDR3 comprises 14 residues. This CDR3 reads CASSDYRVNTEAFF. CDR3 DNA: TGTGCCAGCAGCGACTACAGGGTGAACACTGAAGCTTTCTTT.

The chain uses TRBV5-1 and TRBJ2-3; 9 bases are shared with TRBD2. V trimming: 2 bases; J trimming: 3 bases; junction bases outside the gene matches: 4. In germline, CDR1 is SGHRS, CDR2 YFSETQ. The CDR3 runs to 15 residues. The CDR3 spells CASSFLAGKTDTQYF. The CDR3, as DNA: TGCGCCAGCAGCTTTCTAGCGGGAAAAACAGATACGCAGTATTTT. The variable domain in full, with the rest retrieved from reference TRBV5-1 and TRBJ2-3, is KAGVTQTPRYLIKTRGQQVTLSCSPISGHRSVSWYQQTPGQGLQFLFEYFSETQRNKGNFPGRFSGRQFSNSRSEMNVSTLELGDSALYLCASSFLAGKTDTQYFGPGTRLTVL.

This clone is a singleton in its sample. The chain has TRBV4-2 and TRBJ2-2; the match to TRBD1 covers 7 bases. The V gene's germline CDR1 is LGHNA and CDR2 YNFKEQ. The length of the CDR3 is 15 residues. V was pared by 1 base and J by 4 bases, with 3 bases of the junction left unmatched. The CDR3 nucleotides read TGTGCCAGCAGCCAAGGACAGGGAAGCACCGGGGAGCTGTTTTTT. This translates into CASSQGQGSTGELFF.

Points on this clone: Other DNA sequences in the same sample also yield this CDR3. The chain recombines TRBV2 with TRBJ1-5; unclear D gene. CDR3 length: 13 residues. Trimming left V 4 bases short and J 7 bases short, with 11 bases between. In germline, CDR1 is SNHLY, CDR2 FYNNEI. Here the CDR3 DNA reads TGTGCCAGCAGTGGGGAGGAAGGGCAGCCCCAGCATTTT. This sequence encodes CASSGEEGQPQHF.

J is TRBJ1-2 and V is TRBV3-1 (or the pseudogene TRBV3-2); 7 positions agree with TRBD1. This CDR3 contains 14 residues. CDR1 LGHDT and CDR2 YNNKEL come from the germline V gene (reference sequence). The trim removed 4 bases at V and 4 bases at J, leaving 6 bases unmatched. CDR3 DNA: TGTGCCAGCAGCCCACAGGGGCTCCTCTATGGCTACACCTTC. It yields the protein CASSPQGLLYGYTF.

V usage is TRBV7-2 and J usage is TRBJ2-3; a possible D gene is TRBD2 (7 bases). The CDR3 runs 15 residues. Germline V CDR1 and CDR2: SGHTA, FQGNSA. V gave up 6 bases and J gave up 2 bases, with 15 bases separating them. The CDR3 DNA is TGTGCCAGCAGGGCCCAGCGGGACATCACAGATACGCAGTATTTT. Encoded protein: CASRAQRDITDTQYF.

This chain uses TRBV5-1 with TRBJ1-2; TRBD1 agrees at 10 bases. The CDR3 is 15 residues long. The germline gives CDR1 SGHRS, CDR2 YFSETQ. With V trimmed by 1 base and J by 4 bases, 4 bases remained unmatched. DNA of the CDR3: TGCGCCAGCAGCTTGATTGGGACAGGGGCCTATGGCTACACCTTC. Its translation is CASSLIGTGAYGYTF.

This clone appeared a single time. The chain uses TRBV10-2 and TRBJ2-2; maybe TRBD1 (7 bases). This CDR3 is built from 15 residues. The germline V gene encodes CDR1 WSHSY and CDR2 SAAADI. Trimming shortened V by 2 bases and J by 8 bases, and 15 bases separated the two germline ends. The CDR3 loop reads CASSEGGGREGELFF. The CDR3 nucleotides are TGCGCCAGCAGTGAGGGAGGGGGCAGGGAAGGGGAGCTGTTTTTT.

The rearrangement joins TRBV6-2 or TRBV6-3 to TRBJ1-6; no definite D call. Per germline, CDR1 MNHEY and CDR2 SVGEGT. The CDR3 sequence is 16 residues long. V was pared by 2 bases and J by 7 bases, with 15 bases between. Here the CDR3 DNA reads TGTGCCAGCAGTTACGCCGGAGGCCTCGGGAATTCACCCCTCCACTTT. This encodes CASSYAGGLGNSPLHF.

This chain links TRBV28 with TRBJ1-2; D may be TRBD1 (5 bases). The CDR3 runs 16 residues. The V gene lost 8 bases and the J gene lost 8 bases, with 27 bases spanning the gap. Germline V gene data show CDR1 as MDHEN and CDR2 as SYDVKM. The CDR3 bases are TGTGCCAGCTCCAAAGGGGCAGGGTGGGAACGCAGAGGCTACACCTTC. As protein: CASSKGAGWERRGYTF.

J is TRBJ1-1 and V is TRBV6-5, with D perhaps TRBD1 (5 bases). From germline, CDR1 is MNHEY and CDR2 SVGAGI. The CDR3 has 15 residues. V was shortened by 4 bases and J by 6 bases, with 18 bases between the two germline ends. The DNA for the CDR3 is TGTGCCAGCAGTTCACTTGTTAACGGGGGGGCTGAAGCTTTCTTT. This translates into CASSSLVNGGAEAFF.